These 9 T cell receptor beta chains share one sample of origin, sequenced in a study of T cell clonality in common variable immunodeficiency. Profiling relied on immunoSEQ multiplex PCR, and the TCRdb table lists in-frame clones only, not all of them. The sample holds roughly 29,000 clones, and no clone turns up only once. The sequenced material came from peripheral blood mononuclear cells. These receptors came from a person between 18 and 70 years old in good health.

This clone has ten or more counts. The read comes to an end 3 residues before the CDR3 does, leaving the germline J gene to fill in the end. The chain is built from TRBV29-1 and TRBJ2-1; D gene uncertain. V was shortened by 2 bases and J by 6 bases, with 5 bases between the two germline ends. CDR1 SQVTM and CDR2 ANQGSEA come from the germline V gene. The length of the CDR3 is 11 residues. The CDR3 here is CSVEFGNEQFF. CDR3 DNA, as far as it was read: TGCAGCGTTGAATTCGGCAATGAG.

This clone was detected a few times. The CDR3 extends 3 residues past the end of the read, so its final part is completed from the germline J gene. The V call is TRBV19, the J call TRBJ1-1; 8 nucleotides align to TRBD1. The J segment lost 2 bases and the V segment lost 7 bases, leaving 6 bases of the junction unmatched. The CDR3 consists of 14 residues. Germline V gene sequence: CDR1 LNHDA, CDR2 SQIVND (reference sequence). The part of the CDR3 DNA that was read is TGTGCCAGTACCCGGACAGGGTCTAACACTGAA. Protein: CASTRTGSNTE. The full CDR3 protein is CASTRTGSNTEAFF.

Turning to this clone: The CDR3 goes on 3 residues after the read ends, and that part is filled in from the germline J gene. The chain couples TRBV6-4 to TRBJ1-5; D is undetermined. Germline V gene data show CDR1 as MRHNA and CDR2 as SNTAGT. Trimming took 4 bases from V and 4 from J, leaving 8 bases between them. CDR3 length: 13 residues. The CDR3 bases that were read are TGTGCCAGCAGTGTATCAGTGAATCAGCCC. This sequence encodes CASSVSVNQP. The whole CDR3 is CASSVSVNQPQHF.

This clone was counted only a few times. The CDR3 is cut off 3 residues early in the read; its end comes from the germline J gene. The chain carries TRBV7-2 and TRBJ1-1; possible D gene TRBD1, 5 bases. This CDR3 region has 15 residues. The V gene's germline CDR1 is SGHTA and CDR2 FQGNSA. The CDR3 bases that were read are TGTGCCAGCAGCTTAGCCGACGACAGTCCAGATGGA. It specifies CASSLADDSPDG. The entire CDR3 protein is CASSLADDSPDGAFF.

This clone was recorded many times. The read terminates 3 residues before the CDR3 end, so the remaining end is supplied by the germline J gene. This chain connects TRBV20-1 to TRBJ1-6; D gene ambiguous. Germline V CDR1 and CDR2: DFQATT, SNEGSKA (reference sequence). The CDR3 contains 15 residues. Trimming left V 6 bases short and J 5 bases short, with 17 bases between. Partial CDR3 DNA: TGCAGTGCCCCCCCCGGCCCGGGGAATAATTCACCC. It translates to CSAPPGPGNNSP. The full CDR3 sequence reads CSAPPGPGNNSPLHF.

This clone was recorded many times. The sequenced fragment ends 3 residues before the CDR3 boundary, so the rest is inferred from the germline J gene. V gene TRBV7-2 combines with J gene TRBJ1-4; tentatively, D is TRBD1 (6 bases). V was shortened by 2 bases and J by 8 bases, with 12 bases between the two germline ends. This CDR3 has 14 residues. Germline V gives CDR1 SGHTA, CDR2 FQGNSA. Incomplete CDR3 DNA: TGTGCCAGCAGCTTAACAACAGGGTGGGAAAAA. Translating gives CASSLTTGWEK. The entire CDR3 is CASSLTTGWEKLFF. Complete variable domain (other parts from reference TRBV7-2 and TRBJ1-4): GAGVSQSPSNKVTEKGKDVELRCDPISGHTALYWYRQSLGQGLEFLIYFQGNSAPDKSGLPSDRFSAERTGGSVSTLTIQRTQQEDSAVYLCASSLTTGWEKLFFGSGTQLSVL.

This clone was seen ten or more times. Coverage ceases 3 residues before the CDR3 finishes, and the germline J gene fills in the end. V and J are TRBV7-3 and TRBJ2-7, with D unclear. The CDR3 contains 13 residues. The germline gives CDR1 SGHTA, CDR2 FQGTGA. Between the trimmed V and J ends, which lost 1 base and 5 bases, there was a span of 9 bases. CDR3 bases read: TGTGCCAGCAGCTTAAGTCCCTCTGACGAG. This gives the protein CASSLSPSDE. The entire CDR3 sequence reads CASSLSPSDEQYF.

This clone has ten or more counts. One junction end disagrees with the germline gene, perhaps due to a read error. The DNA ends 3 residues before the CDR3 does, and the rest of the CDR3 is filled in from the germline J gene. V is TRBV7-2 and J is TRBJ2-5, with 8 bases fitting TRBD2. The CDR3 is made up of 14 amino acids. CDR1 SGHTA and CDR2 FQGNSA come from the germline V gene. The covered CDR3 bases are TGTGCCAGCTTAAGCGGGGGCCACCAGGAGACC. It specifies CASLSGGHQET. The whole CDR3 reads CASLSGGHQETQYF.

This clone occurred many times. The CDR3 end lies 3 residues beyond the end of the read and is filled in from the germline J gene. The rearrangement uses TRBV19 and TRBJ2-3; TRBD1 agrees at 9 bases. V lost 9 bases and J lost 3; bases outside the gene matches: 7. The CDR3 runs to 14 residues. Germline assignment: CDR1 LNHDA and CDR2 SQIVND (reference sequence). CDR3 residues: CASGRTGDTDTQYF. The part of the CDR3 DNA that was read is TGTGCCAGCGGAAGGACAGGGGATACAGATACG.